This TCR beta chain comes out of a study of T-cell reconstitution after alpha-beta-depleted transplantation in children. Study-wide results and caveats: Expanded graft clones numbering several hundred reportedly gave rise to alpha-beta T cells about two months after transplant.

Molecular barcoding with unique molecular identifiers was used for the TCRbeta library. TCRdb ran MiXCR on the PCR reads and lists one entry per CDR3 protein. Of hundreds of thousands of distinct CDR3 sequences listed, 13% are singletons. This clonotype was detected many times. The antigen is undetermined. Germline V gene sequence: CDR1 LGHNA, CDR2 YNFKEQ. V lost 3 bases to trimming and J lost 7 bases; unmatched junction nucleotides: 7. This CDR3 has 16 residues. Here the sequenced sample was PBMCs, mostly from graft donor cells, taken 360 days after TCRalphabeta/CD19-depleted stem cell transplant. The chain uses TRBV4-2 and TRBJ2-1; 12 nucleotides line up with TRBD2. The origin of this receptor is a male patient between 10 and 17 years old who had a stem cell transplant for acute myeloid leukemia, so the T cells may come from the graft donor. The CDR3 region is CASSHPGLAGMNEQFF. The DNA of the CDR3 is TGTGCCAGCAGCCATCCCGGACTAGCGGGAATGAATGAGCAGTTCTTC.